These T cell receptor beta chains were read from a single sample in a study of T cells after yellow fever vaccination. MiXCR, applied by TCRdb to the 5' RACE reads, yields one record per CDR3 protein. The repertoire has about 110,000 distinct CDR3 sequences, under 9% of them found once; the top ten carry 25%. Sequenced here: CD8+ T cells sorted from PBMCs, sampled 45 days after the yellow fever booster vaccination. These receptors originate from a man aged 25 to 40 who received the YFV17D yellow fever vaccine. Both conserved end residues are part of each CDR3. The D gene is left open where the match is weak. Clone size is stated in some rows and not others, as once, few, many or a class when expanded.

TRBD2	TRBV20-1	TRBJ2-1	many	TGCAGTGCTCCACCGGGACTAGCGCTTCACAATGAGCAGTTCTTC	CSAPPGLALHNEQFF
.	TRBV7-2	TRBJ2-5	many	TGTGCCAGCAGCAACGGACCTTACGGGATGGAGACCCAGTACTTC	CASSNGPYGMETQYF
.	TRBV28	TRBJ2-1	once	TGTGCCAGCAGTTTGAGTAACCCCCTATACAATGAGCAGTTCTTC	CASSLSNPLYNEQFF
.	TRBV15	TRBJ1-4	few	TGTGCCACCAGCCCTAGGGTTTCCAATGAAAAACTGTTTTTT	CATSPRVSNEKLFF
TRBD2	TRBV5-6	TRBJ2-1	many	TGTGCCAGCAGCTCAGAACTAGCGGGAGGTTGGAATGAGCAGTTCTTC	CASSSELAGGWNEQFF
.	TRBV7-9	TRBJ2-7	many	TGTGCCAGCAGCGAAAGCCTCGAGCAGTACTTC	CASSESLEQYF
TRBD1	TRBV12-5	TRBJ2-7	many	TGTGCTAGTGGTCGGGACAGCTACGAGCAGTACTTC	CASGRDSYEQYF
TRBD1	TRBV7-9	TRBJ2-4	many	TGTGCCAGCAGCCCTGACAGGGGGCTGTACTTC	CASSPDRGLYF
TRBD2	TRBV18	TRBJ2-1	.	TGTGCCAGCTCAGTAGCGGGAGGACTCTACAATGAGCAGTTCTTC	CASSVAGGLYNEQFF
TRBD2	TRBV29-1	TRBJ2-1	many	TGCAGCGCGGAACAGGGACTAGCGGAGAGCTCCTACAATGAGCAGTTCTTC	CSAEQGLAESSYNEQFF
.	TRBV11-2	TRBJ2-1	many	TGTGCCAGCAGAATAGCGACGGACAATGAGCAGTTCTTC	CASRIATDNEQFF
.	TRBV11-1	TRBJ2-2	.	TGTGCCAGCAGCACAAGTTCGCAGGGTCGAGAGAACACCGGGGAGCTGTTTTTT	CASSTSSQGRENTGELFF
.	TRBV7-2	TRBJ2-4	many	TGTGCCAGCAGCTTACCAGACGCCAAAAACATTCAGTACTTC	CASSLPDAKNIQYF
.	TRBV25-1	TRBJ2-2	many	TGTGCCAGCAGTCGGTTGACCGGGGAGCTGTTTTTT	CASSRLTGELFF
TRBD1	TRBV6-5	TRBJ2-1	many	TGTGCCAGCAGTTACTCGAGCCACGGGACAGTCTACAATGAGCAGTTCTTC	CASSYSSHGTVYNEQFF
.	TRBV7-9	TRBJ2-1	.	TGTGCCAGCAGCTCAGGGAACAATAAGCAGTTCTTC	CASSSGNNKQFF
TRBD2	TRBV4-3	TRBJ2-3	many	TGCGCCAGCAGCGCTCGACTAGCGGGAGTGGGAGATACGCAGTATTTT	CASSARLAGVGDTQYF
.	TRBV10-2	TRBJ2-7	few	TGCGCCAGCAGTGAGAAAATTCAGTACTTC	CASSEKIQYF
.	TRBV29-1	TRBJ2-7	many	TGCAGCGTTCTCCAAGCGGCGGGATACTACGAGCAGTACTTC	CSVLQAAGYYEQYF
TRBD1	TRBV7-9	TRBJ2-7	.	TGTGCCAGCAGCTGGGGGACAGCCGATTACGAGCAGTACTTC	CASSWGTADYEQYF
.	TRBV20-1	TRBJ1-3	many	TGCAGTGCTAGACCCGGGGGATCTGGAAACACCATATATTTT	CSARPGGSGNTIYF
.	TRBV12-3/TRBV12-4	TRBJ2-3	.	TGTGCCAGCAGCCCTGATATCCCGAGGGCAGATACGCAGTATTTT	CASSPDIPRADTQYF